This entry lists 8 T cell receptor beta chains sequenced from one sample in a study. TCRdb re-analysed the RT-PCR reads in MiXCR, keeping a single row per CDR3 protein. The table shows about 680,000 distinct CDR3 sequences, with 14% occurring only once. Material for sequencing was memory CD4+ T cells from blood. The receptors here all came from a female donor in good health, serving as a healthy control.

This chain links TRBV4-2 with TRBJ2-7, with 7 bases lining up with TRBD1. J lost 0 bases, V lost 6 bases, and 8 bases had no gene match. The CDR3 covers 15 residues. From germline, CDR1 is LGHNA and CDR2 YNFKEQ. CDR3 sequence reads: CASSLARQGSYEQYF. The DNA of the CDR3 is TGTGCCAGCAGTCTAGCTCGACAGGGCTCCTACGAGCAGTACTTC.

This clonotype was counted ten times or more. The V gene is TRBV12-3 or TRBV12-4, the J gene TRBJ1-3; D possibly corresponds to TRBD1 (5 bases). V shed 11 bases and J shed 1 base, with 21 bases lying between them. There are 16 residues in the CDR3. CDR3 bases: TGTGCCGCCGGGGACGGCCTTCGTAGGTCTGGAAACACCATATATTTT. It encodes CAAGDGLRRSGNTIYF.

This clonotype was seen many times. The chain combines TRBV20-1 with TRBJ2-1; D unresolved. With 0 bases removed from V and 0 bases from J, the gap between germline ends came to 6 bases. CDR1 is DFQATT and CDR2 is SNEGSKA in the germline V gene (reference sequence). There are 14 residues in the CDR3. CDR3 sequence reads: CSAREASSYNEQFF. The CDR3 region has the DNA TGCAGTGCTAGAGAGGCAAGCTCCTACAATGAGCAGTTCTTC.

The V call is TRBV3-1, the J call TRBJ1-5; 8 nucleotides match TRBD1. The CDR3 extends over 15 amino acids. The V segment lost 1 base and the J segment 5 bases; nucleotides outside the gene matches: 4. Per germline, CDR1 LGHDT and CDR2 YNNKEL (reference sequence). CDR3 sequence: CASSQGPDRDQPQHF. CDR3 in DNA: TGTGCCAGCAGCCAAGGTCCGGACAGGGATCAGCCCCAGCATTTT.

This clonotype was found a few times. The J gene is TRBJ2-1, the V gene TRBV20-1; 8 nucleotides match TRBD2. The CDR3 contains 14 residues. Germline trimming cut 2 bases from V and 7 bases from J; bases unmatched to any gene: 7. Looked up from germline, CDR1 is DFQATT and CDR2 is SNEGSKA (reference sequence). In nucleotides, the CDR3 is TGCAGTGCTAGATCGGGAGGGCTGATAAATGAGCAGTTCTTC. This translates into CSARSGGLINEQFF.

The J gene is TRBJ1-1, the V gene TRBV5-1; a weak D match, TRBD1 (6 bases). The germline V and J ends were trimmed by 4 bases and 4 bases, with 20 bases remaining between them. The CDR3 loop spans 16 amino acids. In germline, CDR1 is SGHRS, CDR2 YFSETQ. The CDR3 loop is CASSPLPRDTGTEAFF. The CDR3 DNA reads TGCGCCAGCAGCCCCCTGCCCAGGGACACAGGCACTGAAGCTTTCTTT. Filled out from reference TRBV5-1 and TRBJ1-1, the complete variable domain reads KAGVTQTPRYLIKTRGQQVTLSCSPISGHRSVSWYQQTPGQGLQFLFEYFSETQRNKGNFPGRFSGRQFSNSRSEMNVSTLELGDSALYLCASSPLPRDTGTEAFFGQGTRLTVV.

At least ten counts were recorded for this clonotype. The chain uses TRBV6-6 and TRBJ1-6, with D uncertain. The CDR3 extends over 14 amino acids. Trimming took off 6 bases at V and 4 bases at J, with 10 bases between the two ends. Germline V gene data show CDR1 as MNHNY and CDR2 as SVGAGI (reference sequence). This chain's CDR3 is CASSYEVYNSPLHF. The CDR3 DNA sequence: TGTGCCAGCAGCTACGAGGTGTATAATTCACCCCTCCACTTT.

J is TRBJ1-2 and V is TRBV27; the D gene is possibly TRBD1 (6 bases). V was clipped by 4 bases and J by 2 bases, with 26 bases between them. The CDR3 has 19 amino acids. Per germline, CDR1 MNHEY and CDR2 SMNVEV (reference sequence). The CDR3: CASSSPILGTHRENYGYTF. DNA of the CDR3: TGTGCCAGCAGTTCTCCTATCCTCGGGACACACAGGGAGAACTATGGCTACACCTTC.